What follows are 4 T cell receptor beta chains derived from one specimen sequenced in a study of cytomegalovirus exposure and HLA in healthy donors. The study ran its PCR with 60 Vbeta and 13 Jbeta primers. Sequencing used immunoSEQ multiplex PCR; TCRdb keeps in-frame clones, though not all of them. The top ten hold approximately 3.4% of the sample, which has approximately 97,000 clones, about 80% seen once. The specimen was PBMCs. The receptors stem from a male donor in good health and CMV-seropositive.

The chain carries TRBV5-1 and TRBJ2-7; 9 nucleotides match TRBD2. The germline V gene encodes CDR1 SGHRS and CDR2 YFSETQ. This CDR3 has 14 residues. V was pared by 1 base and J by 2 bases, with 1 base of the junction left unmatched. The CDR3 sequence: CASSLSGGTYEQYF. CDR3 nucleotides: TGCGCCAGCAGCTTGAGCGGGGGGACCTACGAGCAGTACTTC.

The J gene is TRBJ2-3, the V gene TRBV2; TRBD2 matches 7 bases. This CDR3 comprises 15 residues. Germline V gene lookup returns CDR1 SNHLY and CDR2 FYNNEI. J gave up 3 bases and V 3 bases, and 6 bases lay outside the gene matches. The CDR3 coding sequence is TGTGCCAGCAGTGAGGGGCAGGGAGGGACAGATACGCAGTATTTT. Its translation: CASSEGQGGTDTQYF.

The J gene is TRBJ2-7, the V gene TRBV4-3; 9 bases are a match to TRBD1. The CDR3 covers 17 residues. The V gene's germline CDR1 is LGHNA and CDR2 YSLEER. Trimming removed 4 bases from V and 1 base from J; junction bases left unmatched: 11. The CDR3 DNA reads as TGCGCCAGCAGCCGGAGGATTAGACAGGGGGATTCCTACGAGCAGTACTTC. Its translation: CASSRRIRQGDSYEQYF.

This CDR3 reads CASSSVGQGSYGYTF. The CDR3 DNA is TGTGCCAGCAGTTCTGTAGGACAGGGCAGCTATGGCTACACCTTC. The V and J genes are TRBV27 and TRBJ1-2, with 8 bases matching TRBD1. V shed 4 bases, J shed 4 bases, and the junction held 8 bases outside the gene matches. Looked up from germline, CDR1 is MNHEY and CDR2 is SMNVEV (reference sequence). This CDR3 has 15 amino acids.